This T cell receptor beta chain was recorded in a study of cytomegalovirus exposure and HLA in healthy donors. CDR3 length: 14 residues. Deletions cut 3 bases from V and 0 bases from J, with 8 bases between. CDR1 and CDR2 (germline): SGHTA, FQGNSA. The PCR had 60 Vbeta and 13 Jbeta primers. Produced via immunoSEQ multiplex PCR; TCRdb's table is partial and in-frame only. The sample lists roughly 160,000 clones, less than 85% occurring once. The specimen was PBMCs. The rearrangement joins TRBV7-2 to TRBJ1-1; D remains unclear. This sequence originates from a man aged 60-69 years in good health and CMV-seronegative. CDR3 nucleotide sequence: TGTGCCAGCAGCTTGGCAGGAATGAACACTGAAGCTTTCTTT. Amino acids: CASSLAGMNTEAFF.